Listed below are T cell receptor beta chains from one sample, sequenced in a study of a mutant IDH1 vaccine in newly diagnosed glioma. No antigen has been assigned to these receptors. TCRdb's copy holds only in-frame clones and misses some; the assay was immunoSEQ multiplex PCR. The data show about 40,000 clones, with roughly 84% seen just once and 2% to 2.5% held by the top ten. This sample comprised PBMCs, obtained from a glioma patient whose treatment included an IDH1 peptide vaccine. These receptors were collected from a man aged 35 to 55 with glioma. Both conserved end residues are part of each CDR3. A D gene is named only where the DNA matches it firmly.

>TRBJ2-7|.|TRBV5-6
CASSLGGQAYEQYF
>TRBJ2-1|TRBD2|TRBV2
CASRKGLTNEQFF
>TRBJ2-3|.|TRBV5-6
CASSFDRFAVDTQYF
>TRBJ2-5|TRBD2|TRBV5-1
CASGVGASGSETQYF
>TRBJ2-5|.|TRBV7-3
CASSPGGGGTSLETQYF
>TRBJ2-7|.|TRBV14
CASSRGAFYEQYF
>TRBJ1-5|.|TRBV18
CASSDLNNQPQHF
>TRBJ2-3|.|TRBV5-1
CASSKPRGGDTQYF
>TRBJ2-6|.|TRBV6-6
CASGPPGANVLTF
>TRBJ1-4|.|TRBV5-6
CASSFSGSTNEKLFF
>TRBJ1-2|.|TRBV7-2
CASSLLGGNNGYTF
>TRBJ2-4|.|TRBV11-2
CASSLDPLLAKNIQYF
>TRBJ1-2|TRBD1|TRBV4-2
CASSLSRGTGHSNYGYTF
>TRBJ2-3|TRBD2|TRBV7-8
CASSLSGATQYF
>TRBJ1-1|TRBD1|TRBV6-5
CASSYSGTGYTEAFF
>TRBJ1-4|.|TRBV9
CASSGGGEKLFF
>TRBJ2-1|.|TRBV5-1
CASSLSIQSYNEQFF
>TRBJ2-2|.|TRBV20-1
CSAGLTGELFF
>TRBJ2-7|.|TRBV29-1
CSVATIHEQYF
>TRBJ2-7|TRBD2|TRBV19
CASSIDLGGRGYEQYF
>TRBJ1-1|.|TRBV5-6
CASSLLGGNTEAFF
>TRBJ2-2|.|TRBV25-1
CASSARQAGFGELFF
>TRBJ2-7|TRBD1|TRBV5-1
CASSSAGTAYEQYF
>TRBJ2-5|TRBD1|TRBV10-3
CAISQGQQETQYF
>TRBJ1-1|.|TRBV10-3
CAISEILSGGAFF
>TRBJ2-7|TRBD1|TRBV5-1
CASRGTGAKEQYF
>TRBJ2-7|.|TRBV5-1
CASSLVPGSYEQYF
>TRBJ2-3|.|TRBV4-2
CASSRTDTQYF
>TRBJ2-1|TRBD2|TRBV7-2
CASSFGPSGEYEQFF
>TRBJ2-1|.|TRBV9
CASSETPIGGNEQFF
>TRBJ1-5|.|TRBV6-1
CASSDSGQPQHF
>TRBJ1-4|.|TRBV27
CASRSRAATNEKLFF
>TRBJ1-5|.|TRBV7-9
CASSPVGNQPQHF
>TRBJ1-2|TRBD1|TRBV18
CASSPQRDRGLYGGYTF
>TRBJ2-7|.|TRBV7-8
CASSKADSFSYEQYF
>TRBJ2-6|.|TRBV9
CASSVSDSGANVLTF
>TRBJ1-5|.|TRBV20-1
CSATGDQPQHF
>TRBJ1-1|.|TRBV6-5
CASSYSTPNTEAFF
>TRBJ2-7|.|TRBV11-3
CASSPLPLKTDLYEQYF
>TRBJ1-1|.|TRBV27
CASSTRPGMNTEAFF